A single sample gave rise to the 14 T cell receptor beta chains below, sequenced in a study of shared clonotypes between healthy human individuals. The protocol was immunoSEQ multiplex PCR, while the TCRdb copy is restricted to in-frame clones and leaves out a portion. The data show about 2.1 million clones, 85% to 95% seen once. Positively selected for CCR7, the CD45RO-negative cells used as naive CD8 cells excluded terminally differentiated effector memory CD45RA+ cells. Input material: naive CD8+ T cells from PBMCs. All receptors come from a man aged 18-30 years in good health. Some clones in this sample may be carry-over from other donors' samples.

About this clone: The same CDR3 also results from other DNA sequences found in this sample. The rearrangement links TRBV10-3 to TRBJ2-1; 8 positions agree with TRBD2. The length of the CDR3 is 16 residues. CDR1 is ENHRY and CDR2 is SYGVKD in the germline V gene. J gave up 1 base and V 0 bases, and 2 bases lay outside the gene matches. CDR3 nucleotide sequence: TGTGCCATCAGTGAGTCAAGCGGGAGTTCCTACAATGAGCAGTTCTTC. It codes for CAISESSGSSYNEQFF.

The chain has TRBV6-1 and TRBJ2-2; D ambiguous. V was shortened by 7 bases and J by 4 bases, with 10 bases between the two germline ends. In germline, CDR1 is MNHNS, CDR2 SASEGT. This CDR3 is 13 amino acids long. CDR3 DNA: TGTGCCAGCATAAGTTGGGGCACCGGGGAGCTGTTTTTT. It codes for CASISWGTGELFF.

This chain links TRBV4-2 with TRBJ2-1, with TRBD2 matching 7 bases. The germline gives CDR1 LGHNA, CDR2 YNFKEQ. V lost 1 base and J lost 2; bases outside the gene matches: 8. This CDR3 region has 17 residues. CDR3 region: CASSQGTRLAPYNEQFF. In DNA form, the CDR3 reads TGTGCCAGCAGCCAAGGGACTAGACTAGCCCCCTACAATGAGCAGTTCTTC.

The chain has TRBV7-2 and TRBJ2-1; 11 nucleotides match TRBD2. Germline loops: CDR1 SGHTA, CDR2 FQGNSA. V shed 0 bases and J 4 bases; nucleotides not matched to a gene: 5. CDR3 length: 17 amino acids. The CDR3 nucleotides are TGTGCCAGCAGCTTAGCGGGACTAGCGGACCTTTACAATGAGCAGTTCTTC. Protein product: CASSLAGLADLYNEQFF.

The rearrangement joins TRBV28 to TRBJ1-5; 10 bases fit TRBD1. J lost 2 bases, V lost 8 bases, and 6 bases had no gene match. Germline V gene data show CDR1 as MDHEN and CDR2 as SYDVKM. The CDR3 totals 15 residues. CDR3 in DNA: TGTGCCAGCCTGACCGGGACAGGGGGCAATCAGCCCCAGCATTTT. Translation: CASLTGTGGNQPQHF.

On this clone itself: Other nucleotide sequences in the sample specify the same CDR3. The chain uses TRBV11-2 and TRBJ2-7; D is perhaps TRBD1 (5 bases). The CDR3 covers 14 residues. V was cut by 1 base and J by 3 bases, with 10 bases left in between. Germline CDR1 and CDR2: SGHAT and FQNNGV. In DNA form, the CDR3 reads TGTGCCAGCAGCTTAGGGCAGGGATTCTACGAGCAGTACTTC. This codes for CASSLGQGFYEQYF.

This clone has a single count. The V call is TRBV27, the J call TRBJ2-5, with D possibly being TRBD2 (5 bases). The J call is doubtful: the DNA matches TRBJ2-7 better. The germline V gene has CDR1 MNHEY and CDR2 SMNVEV (reference sequence). This CDR3 spans 15 amino acids. In nucleotides, the CDR3 is TGTGCCAGCAGTCCCCTTTCTAGCCTATCCTACGAGCAGTACTTC. Its protein is CASSPLSSLSYEQYF.

The rearrangement joins TRBV7-2 to TRBJ2-1; D is unclear. Germline V gene lookup returns CDR1 SGHTA and CDR2 FQGNSA. This CDR3 region has 17 residues. V dropped 0 bases and J dropped 6 bases, with 18 bases sitting between them. The CDR3, as DNA: TGTGCCAGCAGCTTAGCGCTTGGTTATCCCCCCAGCAATGAGCAGTTCTTC. Translation: CASSLALGYPPSNEQFF. The whole variable domain, remainder taken from reference TRBV7-2 and TRBJ2-1, is GAGVSQSPSNKVTEKGKDVELRCDPISGHTALYWYRQSLGQGLEFLIYFQGNSAPDKSGLPSDRFSAERTGGSVSTLTIQRTQQEDSAVYLCASSLALGYPPSNEQFFGPGTRLTVL.

J is TRBJ2-1 and V is TRBV5-4; D is possibly TRBD2 (5 bases). CDR1 SGHNT and CDR2 YYREEE come from the germline V gene (reference sequence). This CDR3 has 18 amino acids. V was pared by 0 bases and J by 0 bases, with 16 bases between. CDR3 bases: TGTGCCAGCAGCTTGGGAGTCGACTACTCCAGCTCCTACAATGAGCAGTTCTTC. It encodes CASSLGVDYSSSYNEQFF. The whole variable domain, remainder taken from reference TRBV5-4 and TRBJ2-1, is ETGVTQSPTHLIKTRGQQVTLRCSSQSGHNTVSWYQQALGQGPQFIFQYYREEENGRGNFPPRFSGLQFPNYSSELNVNALELDDSALYLCASSLGVDYSSSYNEQFFGPGTRLTVL.

V is TRBV2 and J is TRBJ2-1; TRBD2 agrees at 14 bases. CDR3 length: 16 residues. Looked up from germline, CDR1 is SNHLY and CDR2 is FYNNEI. J was trimmed by 10 bases and V by 5 bases; bases with no gene match: 10. The CDR3 nucleotides read TGTGCCAGCAGTTGGACGACTAGCGGGGGGGCGGGCGAGCAGTTCTTC. This gives the protein CASSWTTSGGAGEQFF.

The V call is TRBV27, the J call TRBJ2-7, with D uncertain. Germline V CDR1 and CDR2: MNHEY, SMNVEV (reference sequence). Between the trimmed V and J ends, which lost 5 bases and 2 bases, there was a span of 16 bases. This CDR3 spans 15 amino acids. Written as DNA, the CDR3 is TGTGCCAGCAGTCCTCTTATACACCCCGCCTACGAGCAGTACTTC. Translating it yields CASSPLIHPAYEQYF.

The V and J genes are TRBV27 and TRBJ2-3; possibly TRBD1 or TRBD2 for D (5 bases each). V lost 5 bases and J 1 base, leaving 10 bases between the germline ends. Per germline, CDR1 MNHEY and CDR2 SMNVEV (reference sequence). The CDR3 has 14 amino acids. The CDR3 sequence: CASSNLGGTDTQYF. CDR3 nucleotide sequence: TGTGCCAGCAGTAACTTGGGGGGCACAGATACGCAGTATTTT.

The V and J genes are TRBV4-3 and TRBJ2-7, with D tentatively TRBD1 (6 bases). The CDR3 runs 14 residues. CDR1 LGHNA and CDR2 YSLEER come from the germline V gene. V lost 4 bases and J lost 0, with 10 bases in between. The CDR3 DNA reads as TGCGCCAGCAGCCTGAGCAGGGGCTCCTACGAGCAGTACTTC. This sequence encodes CASSLSRGSYEQYF.

The chain employs TRBV10-3 and TRBJ2-2; possibly TRBD2 for D (6 bases). The V and J ends lost 4 bases and 7 bases respectively, with 13 bases between them. Germline CDR1 is ENHRY and CDR2 is SYGVKD. CDR3 length equals 14 residues. This CDR3 is CAISAKTSVGELFF. The CDR3 DNA sequence: TGTGCCATCAGTGCCAAGACTAGTGTCGGGGAGCTGTTTTTT.